A selection of T cell receptor beta chains follows, all from one sample in a study of identical twins. TCRdb analysed the 5' RACE reads with MiXCR anew, one entry per CDR3 protein. The sample has 450,000 to 600,000 distinct CDR3 sequences; approximately 20% are singletons. This sample was also put to use in a study of yellow fever vaccine responses in identical twins.

Sequencing input: CD4+ T cells sorted from blood. Every receptor here comes from a woman between 18 and 29 years old in good health. CDR3s include the opening cysteine and the closing phenylalanine or tryptophan. The D gene is left open where the match is weak. A row's size may be missing; if present it is once, few, many or a size class.

CDR3aa	CDR3nt	j_gene	len	v_gene	d_gene	abundance
CASSRSKRPEAFF	TGTGCCAGCAGCCGGAGCAAGAGACCTGAAGCTTTCTTT	TRBJ1-1	13	TRBV7-9	.	few
CASSPPGLASNEQFF	TGTGCCAGCTCACCACCGGGACTAGCGTCAAATGAGCAGTTCTTC	TRBJ2-1	15	TRBV18	TRBD2	.
CASSQGGGVDSPLHF	TGTGCCAGCAGCCAAGGGGGTGGGGTAGATTCACCCCTCCACTTT	TRBJ1-6	15	TRBV4-2	.	.
CSAPPVGETQYF	TGCAGTGCTCCCCCGGTGGGGGAGACCCAGTACTTC	TRBJ2-5	12	TRBV20-1	.	.
CASKPGGPSDTQYF	TGTGCCAGCAAGCCGGGGGGGCCGTCTGATACGCAGTATTTT	TRBJ2-3	14	TRBV11-2	TRBD2	.
CAISEKGLADEQFF	TGTGCCATCAGTGAGAAGGGACTAGCCGATGAGCAGTTCTTC	TRBJ2-1	14	TRBV10-3	TRBD2	many
CASSLRAGYEKLFF	TGTGCAAGCAGTTTACGGGCTGGGTACGAAAAACTGTTTTTT	TRBJ1-4	14	TRBV12-3/TRBV12-4	.	once
CASSLTIGSGTDTQYF	TGCGCCAGCAGCTTAACTATTGGTAGTGGCACAGATACGCAGTATTTT	TRBJ2-3	16	TRBV5-1	.	few
CSANRGWDNEQFF	TGCAGTGCTAACAGGGGGTGGGACAATGAGCAGTTCTTC	TRBJ2-1	13	TRBV20-1	TRBD1	.
CASSEKTGVLQETQYF	TGTGCCAGCAGCGAAAAGACAGGGGTTTTGCAAGAGACCCAGTACTTC	TRBJ2-5	16	TRBV13	TRBD1	few
CAISERGLDYGYTF	TGTGCCATCAGTGAACGGGGACTTGACTATGGCTACACCTTC	TRBJ1-2	14	TRBV10-3	.	few
CATAAGTGLDTQYF	TGCGCCACCGCGGCCGGGACAGGTTTGGATACGCAGTATTTT	TRBJ2-3	14	TRBV5-1	TRBD1	.
CASSLDLAGSYNEQFF	TGCGCCAGCAGCCTTGACCTAGCGGGCTCCTACAATGAGCAGTTCTTC	TRBJ2-1	16	TRBV5-1	TRBD2	.